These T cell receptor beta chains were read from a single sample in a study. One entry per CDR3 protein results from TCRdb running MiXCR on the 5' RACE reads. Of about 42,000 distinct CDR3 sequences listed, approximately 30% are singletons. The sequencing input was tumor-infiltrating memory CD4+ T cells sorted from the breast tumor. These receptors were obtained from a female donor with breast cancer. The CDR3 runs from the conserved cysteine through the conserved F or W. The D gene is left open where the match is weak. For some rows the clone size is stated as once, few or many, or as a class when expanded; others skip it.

TGTGCCAGCAGCCAGGGACAGGCGACGTACAATGAGCAGTTCTTC	CASSQGQATYNEQFF	TRBJ2-1	TRBV5-5	TRBD1	many
TGCAGTGCTAGGGCATACAGGGGTAAAAACACTGAAGCTTTCTTT	CSARAYRGKNTEAFF	TRBJ1-1	TRBV20-1	TRBD1	few
TGTGCCAGCAGCTTAACTGGACTAGTATCCTACAATGAGCAGTTCTTC	CASSLTGLVSYNEQFF	TRBJ2-1	TRBV7-6	TRBD2	many
TGCGCCAGCAGCTCCGGGACAGTCAATGAGCAGTTCTTC	CASSSGTVNEQFF	TRBJ2-1	TRBV5-1	TRBD1	few
TGTGCCAGCAGCGACGGGCCCGACAATGAGCAGTTCTTC	CASSDGPDNEQFF	TRBJ2-1	TRBV9	-	many
TGTGCCAGCAGCTTGCCGGACAGGGGAGGTCAGCCCCAGCATTTT	CASSLPDRGGQPQHF	TRBJ1-5	TRBV7-3	TRBD1	many
TGTGCCAGCAGTCAGGACCATTACATTCAGCACTTC	CASSQDHYIQHF	TRBJ2-4	TRBV2	-	once
TGTGCCATCGGGACAGACCACGGGACCCAGTACTTC	CAIGTDHGTQYF	TRBJ2-5	TRBV10-3	TRBD1	-
TGTGCCAGCAGTTCTCAGCAGCAAGAGACCCAGTACTTC	CASSSQQQETQYF	TRBJ2-5	TRBV2	-	many
TGTGCCAGCAGTTTCGCCGTCAACGCCGGGGAGCTGTTTTTT	CASSFAVNAGELFF	TRBJ2-2	TRBV12-3/TRBV12-4	-	-
TGTGCCAGCAGCGACAGGGTTGTCTCAACTAATGAAAAACTGTTTTTT	CASSDRVVSTNEKLFF	TRBJ1-4	TRBV7-2	TRBD1	-
TGCGCCAGCAGCCAAGCCCTGCGGGGGGAGAATACGCAGTATTTT	CASSQALRGENTQYF	TRBJ2-3	TRBV4-1	TRBD2	few
TGTGCCAGCAGTTTAGCAGGGACAGAAGGGACCCAGTACTTC	CASSLAGTEGTQYF	TRBJ2-5	TRBV12-3/TRBV12-4	TRBD1	-
TGTGCCAACGCGGTTGGGACTCTTTCCAATGAGCAGTTCTTC	CANAVGTLSNEQFF	TRBJ2-1	TRBV7-2	-	few
TGTGCCAGCAGTTTGATAGGGGGCTTGGACACTGAAGCTTTCTTT	CASSLIGGLDTEAFF	TRBJ1-1	TRBV12-3/TRBV12-4	TRBD1	-
TGTGCCAGCAGTTACTCGTTACAGGGGCCATACAATGAGCAGTTCTTC	CASSYSLQGPYNEQFF	TRBJ2-1	TRBV6-5	TRBD1	-
TGCGCCAGCAGCTTGGCGCGAGGACTAGCGGGAGGGACCTACGAGCAGTACTTC	CASSLARGLAGGTYEQYF	TRBJ2-7	TRBV5-1	TRBD2	few
TGCGCCGGCAGCTTGGGTCGGGCCGGGAATTCACCCCTCCACTTT	CAGSLGRAGNSPLHF	TRBJ1-6	TRBV5-1	-	-
TGTGCCAGCAGCGTCAGGACGGTGCACTCTGGAAACACCATATATTTT	CASSVRTVHSGNTIYF	TRBJ1-3	TRBV7-9	-	-
TGTGCCAGCAGCTCGGGACAGGTAGCTAATGAAAAACTGTTTTTT	CASSSGQVANEKLFF	TRBJ1-4	TRBV5-4	TRBD1	-
TGCAGTGCAGGGACAGGGGGCGATCCCCAGCATTTT	CSAGTGGDPQHF	TRBJ1-5	TRBV20-1	TRBD1	-
TGCGCCAGCAGCTTTCTTGAGACTAGCGGGACCAATGAGCAGTTCTTC	CASSFLETSGTNEQFF	TRBJ2-1	TRBV5-1	TRBD2	-
TGTGCCACCAGCACAGGGGGAGGGGCCAACGTCCTGACTTTC	CATSTGGGANVLTF	TRBJ2-6	TRBV15	TRBD1	-
TGTGCCAGCAGCCCAACGGCCTGGGGGAACACTGAAGCTTTCTTT	CASSPTAWGNTEAFF	TRBJ1-1	TRBV16	-	-
TGTGCCAGCTCACCACCTGGGGTTGACCCTTACGGCTACACCTTC	CASSPPGVDPYGYTF	TRBJ1-2	TRBV18	-	-
TGTGCCAGCATTATGAGAGGCTACGAGCAGTACTTC	CASIMRGYEQYF	TRBJ2-7	TRBV28	-	few
TGCGCCAGCAGCTTGGACGGCAGCTATGGCTACACCTTC	CASSLDGSYGYTF	TRBJ1-2	TRBV5-1	-	medium-sized
TGTGCCAGCGGGGCGGCTAACTACGGGCAGTACTTC	CASGAANYGQYF	TRBJ2-7	TRBV11-2	-	-
TGTGCCAGCAGCCAATACAATAAGGTCTCGCCCCTCCACTTT	CASSQYNKVSPLHF	TRBJ1-6	TRBV7-2	-	-
TGTGCCAGCAGCTTAAACAGGGCTGGAAACACCATATATTTT	CASSLNRAGNTIYF	TRBJ1-3	TRBV7-3	-	few
TGCAGTGGGCTGGGGTACAATGAGCAGTTCTTC	CSGLGYNEQFF	TRBJ2-1	TRBV20-1	-	many
TGTGCCAGCAGCGTAGAGGGGACAGGGGGTTATAACACAGATACGCAGTATTTT	CASSVEGTGGYNTDTQYF	TRBJ2-3	TRBV9	TRBD1	-
TGTGCCAGCAGCAGGGGCGGGACAGGGGGAGAGACCCAGTACTTC	CASSRGGTGGETQYF	TRBJ2-5	TRBV5-6	TRBD1	-
TGTGCCAGCAGTGCTAGACTTGTAACCGATACGCAGTATTTT	CASSARLVTDTQYF	TRBJ2-3	TRBV2	-	-
TGTGCCAGCCTAAAAGATAGGAACACTGAAGCTTTCTTT	CASLKDRNTEAFF	TRBJ1-1	TRBV19	-	few
TGTGCCAGCAGCGTAGCTACTAGGGAAAGGGATGGCTACACCTTC	CASSVATRERDGYTF	TRBJ1-2	TRBV9	-	-
TGCGCCAGCAGTGACCCCACCGGGGAGCTGTTTTTT	CASSDPTGELFF	TRBJ2-2	TRBV10-1	-	-
TGTGCCAGCAGTTCCCACAGGGAATCATGGCCAAAAAACATTCAGTACTTC	CASSSHRESWPKNIQYF	TRBJ2-4	TRBV12-3/TRBV12-4	-	-